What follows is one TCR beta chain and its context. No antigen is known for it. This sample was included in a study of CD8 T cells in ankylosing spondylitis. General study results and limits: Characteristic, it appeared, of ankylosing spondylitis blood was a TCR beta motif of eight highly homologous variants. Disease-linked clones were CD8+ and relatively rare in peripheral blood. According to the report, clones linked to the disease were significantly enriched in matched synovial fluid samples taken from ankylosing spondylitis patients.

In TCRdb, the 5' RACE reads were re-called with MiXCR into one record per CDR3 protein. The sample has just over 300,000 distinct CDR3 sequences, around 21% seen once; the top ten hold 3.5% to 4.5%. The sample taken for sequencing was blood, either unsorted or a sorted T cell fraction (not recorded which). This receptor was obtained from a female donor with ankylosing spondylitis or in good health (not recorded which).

In nucleotides, the CDR3 is TGTGCCAGCACAATGGCCTACACAGATACGCAGTATTTT. Translated, it gives CASTMAYTDTQYF. J is TRBJ2-3 and V is TRBV2; D is ambiguous. V dropped 7 bases and J dropped 2 bases, with 10 bases sitting between them. The length of the CDR3 is 13 residues. Germline V gives CDR1 SNHLY, CDR2 FYNNEI.